This T cell receptor beta chain was obtained from a study of cytomegalovirus exposure and HLA in healthy donors. The CDR3 is made up of 14 amino acids. Germline V gene sequence: CDR1 SNHLY, CDR2 FYNNEI. With 7 bases removed from V and 5 bases from J, the gap between germline ends came to 12 bases. These donors counted as nominally healthy when sampled, but unrecorded immune exposures were likely. Points on this clone: Its cognate antigen is unknown.

PCR was performed using 60 Vbeta and 13 Jbeta primers. Here immunoSEQ multiplex PCR was the method, and the copy in TCRdb shows in-frame clones only, minus some. The table includes 110,000 to 150,000 clones, less than 85% detected once. General study points: Among the most significant clusters, several appeared linked to common viral pathogens in a later analysis.

Sequenced: PBMCs. The genes are TRBV2 and TRBJ1-6; D is unresolved. This clonotype was sampled from a woman in her sixties in good health and CMV-seropositive. The CDR3 loop reads CASNPSSNNSPLHF. DNA of the CDR3: TGTGCCAGCAATCCTTCGAGCAATAATTCACCCCTCCACTTT.